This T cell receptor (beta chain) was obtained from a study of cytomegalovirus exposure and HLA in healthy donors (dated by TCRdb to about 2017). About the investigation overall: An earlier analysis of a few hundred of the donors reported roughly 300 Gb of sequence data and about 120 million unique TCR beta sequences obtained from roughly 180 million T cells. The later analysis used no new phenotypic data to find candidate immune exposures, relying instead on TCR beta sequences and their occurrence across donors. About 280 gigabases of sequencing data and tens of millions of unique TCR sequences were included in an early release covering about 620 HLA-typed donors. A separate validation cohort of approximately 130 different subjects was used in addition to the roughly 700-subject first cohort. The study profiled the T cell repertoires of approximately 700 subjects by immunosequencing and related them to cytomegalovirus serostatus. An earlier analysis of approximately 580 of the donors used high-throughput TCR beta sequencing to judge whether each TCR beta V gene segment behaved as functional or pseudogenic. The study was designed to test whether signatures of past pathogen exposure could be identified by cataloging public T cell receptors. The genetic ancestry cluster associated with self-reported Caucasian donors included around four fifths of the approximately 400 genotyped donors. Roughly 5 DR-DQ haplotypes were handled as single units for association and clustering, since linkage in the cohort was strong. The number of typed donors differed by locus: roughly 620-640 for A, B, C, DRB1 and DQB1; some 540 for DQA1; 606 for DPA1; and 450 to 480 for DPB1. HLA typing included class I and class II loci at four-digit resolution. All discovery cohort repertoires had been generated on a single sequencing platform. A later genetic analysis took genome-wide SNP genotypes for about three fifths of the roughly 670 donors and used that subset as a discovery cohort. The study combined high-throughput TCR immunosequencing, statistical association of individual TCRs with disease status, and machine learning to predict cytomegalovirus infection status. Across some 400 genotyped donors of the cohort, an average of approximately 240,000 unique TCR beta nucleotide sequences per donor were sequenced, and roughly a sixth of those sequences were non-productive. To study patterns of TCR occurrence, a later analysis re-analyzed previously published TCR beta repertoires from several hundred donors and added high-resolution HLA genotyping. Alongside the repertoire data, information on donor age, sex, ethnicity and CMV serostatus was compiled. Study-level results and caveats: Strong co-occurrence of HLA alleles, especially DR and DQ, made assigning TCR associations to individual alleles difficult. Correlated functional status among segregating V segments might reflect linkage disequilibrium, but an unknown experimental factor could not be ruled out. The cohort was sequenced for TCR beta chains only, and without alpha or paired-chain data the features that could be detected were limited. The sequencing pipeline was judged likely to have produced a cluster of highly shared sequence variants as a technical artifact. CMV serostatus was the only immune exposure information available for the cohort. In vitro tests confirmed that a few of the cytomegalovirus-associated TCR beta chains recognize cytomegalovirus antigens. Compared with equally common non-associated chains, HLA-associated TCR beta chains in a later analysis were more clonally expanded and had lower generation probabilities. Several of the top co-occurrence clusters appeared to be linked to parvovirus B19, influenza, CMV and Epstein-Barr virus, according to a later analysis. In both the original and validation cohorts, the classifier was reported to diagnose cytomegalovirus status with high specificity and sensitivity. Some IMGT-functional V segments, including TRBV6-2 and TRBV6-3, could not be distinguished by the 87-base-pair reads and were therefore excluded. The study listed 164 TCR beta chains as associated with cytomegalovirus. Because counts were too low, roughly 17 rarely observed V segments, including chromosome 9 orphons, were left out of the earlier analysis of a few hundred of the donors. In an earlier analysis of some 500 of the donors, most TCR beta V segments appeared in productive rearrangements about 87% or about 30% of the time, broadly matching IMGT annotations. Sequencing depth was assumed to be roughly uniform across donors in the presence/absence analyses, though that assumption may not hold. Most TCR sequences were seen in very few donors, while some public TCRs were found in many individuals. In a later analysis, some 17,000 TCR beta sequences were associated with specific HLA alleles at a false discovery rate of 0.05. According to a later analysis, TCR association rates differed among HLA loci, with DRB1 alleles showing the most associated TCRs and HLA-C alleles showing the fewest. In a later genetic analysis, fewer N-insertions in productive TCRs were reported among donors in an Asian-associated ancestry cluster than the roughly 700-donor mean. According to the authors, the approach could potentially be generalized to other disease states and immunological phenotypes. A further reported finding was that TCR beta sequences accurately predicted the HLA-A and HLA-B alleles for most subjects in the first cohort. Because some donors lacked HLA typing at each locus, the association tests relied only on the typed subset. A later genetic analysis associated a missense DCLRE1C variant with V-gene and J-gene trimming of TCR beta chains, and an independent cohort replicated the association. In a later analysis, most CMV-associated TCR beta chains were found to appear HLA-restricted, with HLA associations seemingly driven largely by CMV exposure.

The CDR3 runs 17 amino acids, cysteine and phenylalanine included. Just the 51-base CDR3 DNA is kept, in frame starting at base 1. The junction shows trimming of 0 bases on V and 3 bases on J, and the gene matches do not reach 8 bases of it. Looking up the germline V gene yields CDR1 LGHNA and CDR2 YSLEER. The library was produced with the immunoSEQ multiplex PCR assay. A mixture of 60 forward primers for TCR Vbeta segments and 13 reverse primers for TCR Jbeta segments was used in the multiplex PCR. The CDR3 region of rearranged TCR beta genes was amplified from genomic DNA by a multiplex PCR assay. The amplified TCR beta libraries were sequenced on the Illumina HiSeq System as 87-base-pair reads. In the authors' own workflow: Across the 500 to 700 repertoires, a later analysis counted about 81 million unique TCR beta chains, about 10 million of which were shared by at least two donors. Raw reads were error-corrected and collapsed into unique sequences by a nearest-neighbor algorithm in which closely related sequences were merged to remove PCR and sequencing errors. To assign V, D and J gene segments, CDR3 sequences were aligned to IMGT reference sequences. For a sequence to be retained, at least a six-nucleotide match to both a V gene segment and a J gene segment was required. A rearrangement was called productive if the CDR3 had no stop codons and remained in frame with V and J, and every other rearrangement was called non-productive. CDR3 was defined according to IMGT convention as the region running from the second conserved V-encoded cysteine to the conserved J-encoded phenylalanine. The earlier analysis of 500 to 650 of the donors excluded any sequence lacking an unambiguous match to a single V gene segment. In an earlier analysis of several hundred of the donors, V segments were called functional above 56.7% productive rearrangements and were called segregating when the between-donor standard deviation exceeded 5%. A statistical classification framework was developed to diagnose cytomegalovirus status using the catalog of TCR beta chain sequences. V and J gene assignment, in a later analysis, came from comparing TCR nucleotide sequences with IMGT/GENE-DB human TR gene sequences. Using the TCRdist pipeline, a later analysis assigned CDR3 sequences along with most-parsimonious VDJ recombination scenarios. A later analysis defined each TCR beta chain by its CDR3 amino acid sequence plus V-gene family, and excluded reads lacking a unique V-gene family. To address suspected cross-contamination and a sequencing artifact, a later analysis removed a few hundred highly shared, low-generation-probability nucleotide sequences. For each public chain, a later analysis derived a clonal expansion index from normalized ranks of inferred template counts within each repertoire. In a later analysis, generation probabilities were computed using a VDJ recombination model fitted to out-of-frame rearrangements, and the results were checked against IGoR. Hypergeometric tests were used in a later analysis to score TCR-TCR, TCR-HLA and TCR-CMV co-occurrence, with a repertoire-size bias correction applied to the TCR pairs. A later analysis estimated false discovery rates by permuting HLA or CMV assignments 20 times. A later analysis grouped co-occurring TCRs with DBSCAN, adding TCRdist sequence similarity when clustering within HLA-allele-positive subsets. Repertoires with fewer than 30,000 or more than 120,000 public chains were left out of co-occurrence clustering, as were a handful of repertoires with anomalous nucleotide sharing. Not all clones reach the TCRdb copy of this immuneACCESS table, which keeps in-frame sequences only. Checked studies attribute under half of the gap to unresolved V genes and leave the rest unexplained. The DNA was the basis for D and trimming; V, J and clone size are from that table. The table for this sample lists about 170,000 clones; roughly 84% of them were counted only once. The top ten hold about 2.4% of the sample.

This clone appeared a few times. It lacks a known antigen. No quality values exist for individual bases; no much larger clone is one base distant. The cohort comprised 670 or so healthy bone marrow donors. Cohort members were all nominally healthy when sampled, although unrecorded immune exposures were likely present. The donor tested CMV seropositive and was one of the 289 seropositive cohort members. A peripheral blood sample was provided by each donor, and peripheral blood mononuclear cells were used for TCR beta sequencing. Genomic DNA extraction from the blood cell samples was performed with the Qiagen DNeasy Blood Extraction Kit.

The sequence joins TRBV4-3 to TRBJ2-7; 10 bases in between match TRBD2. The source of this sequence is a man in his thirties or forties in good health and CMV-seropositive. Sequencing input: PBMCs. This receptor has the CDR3 CASSQDMLAGDFYEQYF. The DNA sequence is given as TGCGCCAGCAGCCAAGATATGCTAGCGGGAGATTTCTACGAGCAGTACTTC.